Below, 23 T cell receptor beta chains from the same sample are listed, as sequenced in a study of graft-versus-host responses after intestinal transplantation. Some clones are missing from TCRdb's copy, which holds only in-frame ones; the method was immunoSEQ multiplex PCR. The data show some 83,000 clones, 90% to 95% seen once. Their antigens remain unidentified. Source: unstimulated CD4+ T cells sorted from spleen or lymph node cells, taken before intestinal transplant. The receptors derive from a human donor who received an intestinal transplant.

The sample holds a few counts of this clone. This chain connects TRBV7-2 to TRBJ1-1; 8 nucleotides align to TRBD1. With 5 bases clipped from V and 3 bases from J, the junction kept 5 bases outside the gene matches. In germline, CDR1 is SGHTA, CDR2 FQGNSA. The CDR3 is 14 amino acids. The CDR3 is CASSVQGGDTEAFF. Here the CDR3 DNA reads TGTGCCAGCAGCGTACAGGGGGGCGACACTGAAGCTTTCTTT.

The J gene is TRBJ2-2, the V gene TRBV5-4, with 13 bases that match TRBD2. This CDR3 spans 18 amino acids. V trimming: 4 bases; J trimming: 6 bases; junction bases outside the gene matches: 12. Germline V gene data show CDR1 as SGHNT and CDR2 as YYREEE (reference sequence). CDR3 sequence reads: CASSPTPQLAGGPGELFF. The CDR3 bases are TGTGCCAGCAGCCCGACACCGCAACTAGCGGGGGGGCCCGGGGAGCTGTTTTTT. The whole variable domain, remainder taken from reference TRBV5-4 and TRBJ2-2, is ETGVTQSPTHLIKTRGQQVTLRCSSQSGHNTVSWYQQALGQGPQFIFQYYREEENGRGNFPPRFSGLQFPNYSSELNVNALELDDSALYLCASSPTPQLAGGPGELFFGEGSRLTVL.

V gene TRBV12-5 combines with J gene TRBJ1-4; D remains unclear. Germline V CDR1 and CDR2: LGHNT, FRNRAP. There are 13 residues in the CDR3. V was shortened by 3 bases and J by 6 bases, with 8 bases between the two germline ends. The CDR3 nucleotides read TGTGCTAGTGGTTTAAACAGTTATGAAAAACTGTTTTTT. Protein sequence: CASGLNSYEKLFF.

This clone was seen once. The chain carries TRBV21-1 and TRBJ2-3; TRBD2 is the table's D call, not checked against the DNA. TRBV21-1 is a pseudogene locus. CDR3 length: 17 amino acids. The CDR3 is CASSKSATSEKTDTQYF. In DNA form, the CDR3 reads TGTGCCAGCAGCAAATCCGCGACTAGCGAGAAGACAGATACGCAGTATTTT.

This clone showed up just a few times. This rearrangement joins TRBV7-9 to TRBJ2-7, with TRBD1 identical over 9 bases. Per the germline V gene, CDR1 is SEHNR and CDR2 is FQNEAQ (reference sequence). The ends lost 5 bases at V and 2 bases at J; junction bases unmatched: 4. The CDR3 has 14 amino acids. The chain's CDR3 is CASSRQGGTYEQYF. The CDR3 nucleotides are TGTGCCAGCAGCCGACAGGGGGGTACCTACGAGCAGTACTTC.

CDR3 nucleotide sequence: TGTGCCAGCGGATCCCTGTCGGGTAGCTACGAGCAGTACTTC. The encoded protein is CASGSLSGSYEQYF. The gene calls are TRBV2 and TRBJ2-7, with unresolved D. V lost 8 bases, J lost 3 bases, and 17 bases lay in between. The CDR3 loop spans 14 amino acids. Per the germline V gene, CDR1 is SNHLY and CDR2 is FYNNEI.

CDR3 DNA: TGCGCCAGCAGCCCAGACAGTTCCTACGAGCAGTACTTC. This gives the protein CASSPDSSYEQYF. The rearrangement joins TRBV5-1 to TRBJ2-7; a possible D gene is TRBD1 (5 bases). V lost 4 bases and J 1 base, leaving 9 bases between the germline ends. Germline V gives CDR1 SGHRS, CDR2 YFSETQ. The CDR3 consists of 13 residues.

The chain carries TRBV2 and TRBJ1-5; 7 positions agree with TRBD1. The CDR3 runs to 14 residues. CDR1 and CDR2 from the germline V gene are SNHLY and FYNNEI. V was clipped by 8 bases and J by 7 bases; unmatched bases: 11. CDR3 coding DNA: TGTGCCAGCGGGGCAGGGGGTGGAAGACAGCCCCAGCATTTT. Residues: CASGAGGGRQPQHF.

V is TRBV19 and J is TRBJ1-2; 8 bases agree with TRBD1. From germline, CDR1 is LNHDA and CDR2 SQIVND (reference sequence). The CDR3 length is 15 residues. V trimming: 3 bases; J trimming: 4 bases; junction bases outside the gene matches: 7. The CDR3: CASSIEGTGVYGYTF. Here the CDR3 DNA reads TGTGCCAGTAGTATCGAGGGGACAGGTGTCTATGGCTACACCTTC.

The rearrangement joins TRBV4-3 to TRBJ2-7; 12 nucleotides align to TRBD2. Losses at the gene ends were 0 bases for V and 5 bases for J; bases not matched to a gene: 8. Germline CDR1 and CDR2: LGHNA and YSLEER. CDR3 length: 17 residues. The CDR3 sequence: CASSQERLAGDVDEQYF. The CDR3 DNA follows: TGCGCCAGCAGCCAAGAGAGACTAGCGGGGGATGTGGACGAGCAGTACTTC.

The chain joins TRBV29-1 to TRBJ1-1; the match to TRBD1 covers 11 bases. The CDR3 has 12 residues. Germline assignment: CDR1 SQVTM and CDR2 ANQGSEA. Trimming took 7 bases from V and 7 from J; bases not matched to a gene: 5. The CDR3 reads CSAGQGAGEAFF. CDR3 nucleotides: TGCAGCGCAGGACAGGGGGCTGGTGAAGCTTTCTTT.

V gene TRBV7-2 combines with J gene TRBJ1-1, with D uncertain. Trimming left V 1 base short and J 3 bases short, with 6 bases between. This CDR3 spans 13 amino acids. Germline V CDR1 and CDR2: SGHTA, FQGNSA. The CDR3 region is CASSLVEDTEAFF. The CDR3 coding sequence is TGTGCCAGCAGCTTAGTGGAGGACACTGAAGCTTTCTTT.

The chain has TRBV7-2 and TRBJ2-3; 8 bases line up with TRBD2. V trimming: 5 bases; J trimming: 6 bases; junction bases outside the gene matches: 10. Germline assignment: CDR1 SGHTA and CDR2 FQGNSA. This CDR3 is 15 amino acids long. CDR3 DNA: TGTGCCAGCAGCGCAATGCGGGCTAGCGGGGATACGCAGTATTTT. Its translation is CASSAMRASGDTQYF.

This sequence joins TRBV11-2 and TRBJ2-2, with a tentative D call TRBD2 (6 bases). The CDR3 spans 17 residues. Looked up from germline, CDR1 is SGHAT and CDR2 is FQNNGV. Trimming took off 1 base at V and 6 bases at J, with 18 bases between the two ends. This CDR3 reads CASSLVRGNPSPGELFF. In DNA form, the CDR3 reads TGTGCCAGCAGCTTAGTTCGGGGGAACCCCTCACCCGGGGAGCTGTTTTTT. The full variable domain, in which reference TRBV11-2 and TRBJ2-2 provide the parts outside the CDR3, is EAGVAQSPRYKIIEKRQSVAFWCNPISGHATLYWYQQILGQGPKLLIQFQNNGVVDDSQLPKDRFSAERLKGVDSTLKIQPAKLEDSAVYLCASSLVRGNPSPGELFFGEGSRLTVL.

The chain is built from TRBV7-2 and TRBJ1-2; D gene unclear. CDR3 length equals 13 residues. With 1 base removed from V and 8 bases from J, the gap between germline ends came to 11 bases. CDR1 and CDR2 (germline): SGHTA, FQGNSA. The CDR3 nucleotides read TGTGCCAGCAGCTTAGAAACAGCTTGGGGCTACACCTTC. This gives the protein CASSLETAWGYTF. The full variable domain, completed using reference TRBV7-2 and TRBJ1-2, is GAGVSQSPSNKVTEKGKDVELRCDPISGHTALYWYRQSLGQGLEFLIYFQGNSAPDKSGLPSDRFSAERTGGSVSTLTIQRTQQEDSAVYLCASSLETAWGYTFGSGTRLTVV.

A single count supports this clone. The gene calls are TRBV14 and TRBJ1-1; a possible D gene is TRBD1 (6 bases). The germline V gene has CDR1 SGHDN and CDR2 FVKESK. CDR3 length equals 14 residues. V shed 2 bases and J shed 1 base, with 8 bases lying between them. This CDR3 reads CASSQLGGNTEAFF. As DNA, the CDR3 is TGTGCCAGCAGCCAATTAGGGGGGAACACTGAAGCTTTCTTT.

V usage is TRBV12-5 and J usage is TRBJ1-5, with 8 nucleotides matching TRBD1. V shed 2 bases, J shed 4 bases, and the junction held 10 bases outside the gene matches. Germline V gene lookup returns CDR1 LGHNT and CDR2 FRNRAP. This CDR3 is 17 amino acids long. CDR3 residues: CASGLFLGGQGNQPQHF. The CDR3, as DNA: TGTGCTAGTGGTTTGTTTCTCGGCGGACAGGGAAATCAGCCCCAGCATTTT. The full variable domain, in which reference TRBV12-5 and TRBJ1-5 provide the parts outside the CDR3, is DARVTQTPRHKVTEMGQEVTMRCQPILGHNTVFWYRQTMMQGLELLAYFRNRAPLDDSGMPKDRFSAEMPDATLATLKIQPSEPRDSAVYFCASGLFLGGQGNQPQHFGDGTRLSIL.

V is TRBV7-2 and J is TRBJ2-7; 7 positions agree with TRBD2. There are 18 residues in the CDR3. In germline, CDR1 is SGHTA, CDR2 FQGNSA. V lost 5 bases and J lost 0; bases outside the gene matches: 16. Here the CDR3 reads CASSLGLRGGTNSYEQYF. The CDR3, as DNA: TGTGCCAGCAGCCTTGGTTTGAGGGGCGGGACTAACTCCTACGAGCAGTACTTC.

The rearrangement uses TRBV5-1 and TRBJ2-5; D ambiguous. This CDR3 has 15 amino acids. CDR1 is SGHRS and CDR2 is YFSETQ in the germline V gene. V was shortened by 4 bases and J by 5 bases, with 18 bases between the two germline ends. The CDR3 coding sequence is TGCGCCAGCAGCCTGGGTCGAGCCTTACAGGAGACCCAGTACTTC. It is translated as CASSLGRALQETQYF.

This clone was seen just once. This chain connects TRBV18 to TRBJ2-3; D not resolved. CDR3 length: 14 residues. Germline V gene sequence: CDR1 KGHSH, CDR2 LQKENI. V was shortened by 3 bases and J by 6 bases, with 13 bases between the two germline ends. The CDR3 loop reads CASSPGAPVDTQYF. As DNA, the CDR3 is TGTGCCAGCTCACCCGGAGCGCCGGTGGATACGCAGTATTTT.

The chain couples TRBV6-5 to TRBJ2-2; possible D gene TRBD1, 5 bases. Per the germline V gene, CDR1 is MNHEY and CDR2 is SVGAGI. Trimming took 6 bases from V and 3 from J, leaving 5 bases between them. The CDR3 extends over 12 amino acids. The CDR3 coding sequence is TGTGCCAGCAGAGGGGACACCGGGGAGCTGTTTTTT. The encoded protein is CASRGDTGELFF.

The V call is TRBV7-8, the J call TRBJ1-3; D uncertain. The CDR3 spans 17 residues. The germline V gene has CDR1 SGHVS and CDR2 FQNEAQ. Deletions cut 1 base from V and 0 bases from J, with 13 bases between. The CDR3 reads CASSLGLFTSSGNTIYF. The DNA of the CDR3 is TGTGCCAGCAGCTTAGGCTTGTTCACAAGCTCTGGAAACACCATATATTTT. The complete variable domain, with remaining parts taken from reference TRBV7-8 and TRBJ1-3, reads GAGVSQSPRYKVAKRGQDVALRCDPISGHVSLFWYQQALGQGPEFLTYFQNEAQLDKSGLPSDRFFAERPEGSVSTLKIQRTQQEDSAVYLCASSLGLFTSSGNTIYFGEGSWLTVV.

The gene calls are TRBV7-2 and TRBJ2-1; maybe TRBD1 (6 bases). V was clipped by 6 bases and J by 0 bases, with 12 bases between them. This CDR3 comprises 15 residues. Germline assignment: CDR1 SGHTA and CDR2 FQGNSA. CDR3: CASSKDRSSYNEQFF. CDR3 DNA: TGTGCCAGCAGTAAAGACAGGAGCTCCTACAATGAGCAGTTCTTC.